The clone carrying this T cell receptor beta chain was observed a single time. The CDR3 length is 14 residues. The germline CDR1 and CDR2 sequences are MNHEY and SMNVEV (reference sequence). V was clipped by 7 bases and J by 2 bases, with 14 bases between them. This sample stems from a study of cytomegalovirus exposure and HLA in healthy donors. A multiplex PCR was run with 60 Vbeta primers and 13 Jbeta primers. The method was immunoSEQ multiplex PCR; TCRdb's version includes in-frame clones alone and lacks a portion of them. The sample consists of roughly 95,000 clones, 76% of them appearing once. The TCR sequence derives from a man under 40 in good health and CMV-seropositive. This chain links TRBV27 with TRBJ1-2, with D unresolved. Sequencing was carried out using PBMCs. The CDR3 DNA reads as TGTGCCAGCACCCTCCGCGAGGGAAACTATGGCTACACCTTC. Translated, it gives CASTLREGNYGYTF.